These 31 T cell receptor beta chains originate from one sample sequenced in a study of regulatory T cells in long-lasting Graves disease. Sequencing libraries for TCR beta were prepared with iRepertoire HTBI primers and Arm-PCR of CDR3 regions. TCRdb reprocessed the multiplex PCR reads via MiXCR and lists one record per CDR3 protein. The sample lists roughly 260,000 distinct CDR3 sequences, around 18% occurring once. Stated time point: newly diagnosed GD, antithyroid drugs for less than 3 months. Extracted PBMC RNA gave rise to the TCR library. The same sample was also studied in work on T cells in Graves' hyperthyroidism and ophthalmopathy.

This specimen was peripheral blood mononuclear cells (PBMCs), taken at new diagnosis, from a patient treated with antithyroid drugs. The receptors shown here come from a woman aged 30 to 39 with Graves disease.

The chain is built from TRBV20-1 and TRBJ2-1; TRBD1 might be the D (5 bases). This CDR3 spans 15 amino acids. Germline V CDR1 and CDR2: DFQATT, SNEGSKA (reference sequence). The germline V and J ends were trimmed by 6 bases and 0 bases, with 15 bases remaining between them. CDR3 sequence reads: CSAIGAVSSYNEQFF. The CDR3 DNA sequence: TGCAGTGCCATAGGGGCTGTAAGCTCCTACAATGAGCAGTTCTTC.

This clonotype was observed at least ten times. V is TRBV5-1 and J is TRBJ2-7; tentative D call: TRBD1 (6 bases). Germline CDR1 and CDR2: SGHRS and YFSETQ. The CDR3 has 13 amino acids. Trimming removed 0 bases from V and 3 bases from J, with 7 bases in between. The CDR3 region has the DNA TGCGCCAGCAGCTTGGAGGACAGCTACGAGCAGTACTTC. Translating gives CASSLEDSYEQYF.

This clonotype turned up a few times. The V gene is TRBV20-1, the J gene TRBJ2-1, with D perhaps matching TRBD2 (6 bases). The CDR3 loop spans 11 amino acids. Germline V CDR1 and CDR2: DFQATT, SNEGSKA (reference sequence). Trimming left V 7 bases short and J 5 bases short, with 9 bases between. In nucleotides, the CDR3 is TGCAGTGGGCGGGGACACAATGAGCAGTTCTTC. It encodes CSGRGHNEQFF.

Comments on this clonotype: A read error is likely here: a far larger clone is one base away. The rearrangement joins TRBV13 to TRBJ2-1; either TRBD1 or TRBD2 may supply D (6 bases each). V gave up 8 bases and J gave up 8 bases, with 19 bases separating them. The germline V gene encodes CDR1 PRHDT and CDR2 FYEKMQ (reference sequence). This CDR3 is built from 14 residues. This CDR3 reads CASSPKLGGDEQFF. The CDR3 bases are TGTGCCAGCTCACCCAAGCTGGGGGGCGATGAGCAGTTCTTC.

Points on this clonotype: This likely came from a read error, as a far larger clone is one base away. Because it lacks the conserved phenylalanine or tryptophan at the end, this CDR3 is likely a read error. The chain is built from TRBV7-2 and TRBJ2-1, with D unresolved. The CDR3 is 13 residues long. The germline V and J ends were trimmed by 6 bases and 5 bases, with 11 bases remaining between them. Germline CDR1 is SGHTA and CDR2 is FQGNSA. The chain's CDR3 is CASRPDVNNEQFL. Written as DNA, the CDR3 is TGTGCCAGCAGGCCCGACGTAAACAATGAGCAGTTCCTC.

This clonotype showed up many times. The chain joins TRBV12-5 to TRBJ2-7; D is possibly TRBD1 or TRBD2 (5 bases each). V lost 5 bases to trimming and J lost 3 bases, with 14 bases between them. The CDR3 has 14 residues. Germline assignment: CDR1 LGHNT and CDR2 FRNRAP. The CDR3 DNA is TGTGCTAGTGGTCTGTCGAGGGGCAACTACGAGCAGTACTTC. This gives the protein CASGLSRGNYEQYF.

Many counts were recorded for this clonotype. The genes are TRBV5-1 and TRBJ2-1; maybe TRBD2 (5 bases). The CDR3 is made up of 17 amino acids. Germline CDR1 and CDR2: SGHRS and YFSETQ. V was trimmed by 1 base and J by 6 bases, leaving 20 bases between them. The CDR3 region has the DNA TGCGCCAGCAGCTTGACGAGGCAGACGATCCGGGGCAATGAGCAGTTCTTC. As protein: CASSLTRQTIRGNEQFF. Together with reference TRBV5-1 and TRBJ2-1, the CDR3 gives the full variable domain: KAGVTQTPRYLIKTRGQQVTLSCSPISGHRSVSWYQQTPGQGLQFLFEYFSETQRNKGNFPGRFSGRQFSNSRSEMNVSTLELGDSALYLCASSLTRQTIRGNEQFFGPGTRLTVL.

The chain links TRBV12-3 or TRBV12-4 to TRBJ1-1; 10 bases fit TRBD1. V lost 6 bases to trimming and J lost 11 bases; unmatched junction nucleotides: 9. CDR3 size: 13 residues. This CDR3 reads CASRGTGAPLAFF. The CDR3 coding sequence is TGTGCCAGCAGGGGGACAGGGGCGCCCTTGGCTTTCTTT.

The chain joins TRBV3-1 to TRBJ1-4, with TRBD1 as a possible D gene (6 bases). CDR1 is LGHDT and CDR2 is YNNKEL in the germline V gene (reference sequence). With 1 base removed from V and 5 bases from J, the gap between germline ends came to 11 bases. The CDR3 runs 15 residues. CDR3 nucleotide sequence: TGTGCCAGCAGCCAAGTAGACAGGAGGAATGAAAAACTGTTTTTT. Translating gives CASSQVDRRNEKLFF.

Ten or more counts support this clonotype. This chain connects TRBV5-6 to TRBJ2-1; 11 nucleotides match TRBD2. This CDR3 spans 15 amino acids. V gave up 4 bases and J gave up 7 bases; unmatched junction bases: 7. Germline CDR1 reads SGHDT; CDR2 reads YYEEEE. CDR3 nucleotide sequence: TGTGCCAGCAGCATTAGCGGGGGGGCTCGGAATGAGCAGTTCTTC. It specifies CASSISGGARNEQFF.

This clonotype has a count of ten or more. The genes are TRBV18 and TRBJ1-4, with TRBD1 matching 7 bases. Germline trimming cut 2 bases from V and 3 bases from J; bases unmatched to any gene: 6. Germline CDR1 reads KGHSH; CDR2 reads LQKENI. The CDR3 has 16 amino acids. CDR3 protein: CASSPRTGQPNEKLFF. CDR3 nucleotides: TGTGCCAGCTCACCAAGGACGGGACAGCCTAATGAAAAACTGTTTTTT. Complete variable domain (other parts from reference TRBV18 and TRBJ1-4): NAGVMQNPRHLVRRRGQEARLRCSPMKGHSHVYWYRQLPEEGLKFMVYLQKENIIDESGMPKERFSAEFPKEGPSILRIQQVVRGDSAAYFCASSPRTGQPNEKLFFGSGTQLSVL.

Comments on this clonotype: This likely comes from a read error, as the CDR3 has no conserved phenylalanine or tryptophan at its end. The V gene is TRBV14, the J gene TRBJ1-1, with TRBD1 as a possible D gene (5 bases). This CDR3 contains 14 residues. Per the germline V gene, CDR1 is SGHDN and CDR2 is FVKESK. Deletions cut 3 bases from V and 7 bases from J, with 15 bases between. CDR3 loop: CASSHPGREVEAFV. DNA of the CDR3: TGTGCCAGCAGCCACCCAGGGCGCGAGGTTGAAGCTTTCGTT.

V is TRBV2 and J is TRBJ1-1; D might be TRBD1 (5 bases). The CDR3 length is 14 residues. V lost 3 bases and J 3 bases, leaving 11 bases between the germline ends. CDR1 SNHLY and CDR2 FYNNEI come from the germline V gene. CDR3 coding DNA: TGTGCCAGCAGTGATCCAGGGTTGGACACTGAAGCTTTCTTT. Translation: CASSDPGLDTEAFF.

There are many counts of this clonotype. V and J are TRBV20-1 and TRBJ2-7; the D gene is possibly TRBD2 (5 bases). Germline V lookup: CDR1 DFQATT, CDR2 SNEGSKA (reference sequence). The V end was cut by 3 bases, the J end by 2 bases, with 20 bases between. CDR3 length: 16 amino acids. The CDR3 DNA reads TGCAGTGCTAGTTCCCCATTTCGGACCGGGGCCTACGAGCAGTACTTC. This sequence encodes CSASSPFRTGAYEQYF.

There are a few counts of this clonotype. This chain links TRBV6-1 with TRBJ1-3; no definite D call. Germline lookup yields CDR1 MNHNS and CDR2 SASEGT. V shed 6 bases and J shed 0 bases, with 12 bases lying between them. The CDR3 runs to 15 residues. As DNA, the CDR3 is TGTGCCAGCAGAAACCGCAGAGTCTCTGGAAACACCATATATTTT. Its protein is CASRNRRVSGNTIYF.

This sequence joins TRBV10-3 and TRBJ2-3, with D unclear. There are 16 residues in the CDR3. V gave up 6 bases and J gave up 2 bases, with 18 bases separating them. Germline V CDR1 and CDR2: ENHRY, SYGVKD. CDR3 sequence reads: CAISLGPQQNTDTQYF. CDR3 in DNA: TGTGCCATCAGCCTTGGACCCCAGCAGAACACAGATACGCAGTATTTT.

V gene TRBV4-2 combines with J gene TRBJ2-2; D is uncertain. With 5 bases removed from V and 0 bases from J, the gap between germline ends came to 10 bases. The V gene's germline CDR1 is LGHNA and CDR2 YNFKEQ. CDR3 length equals 15 residues. DNA for the CDR3: TGTGCCAGCAGCTATAGGATAACGAACACCGGGGAGCTGTTTTTT. Its protein product is CASSYRITNTGELFF.

This clonotype came up many times. The gene calls are TRBV29-1 and TRBJ1-1; D remains ambiguous. CDR1 and CDR2 from the germline V gene are SQVTM and ANQGSEA. This CDR3 is built from 11 residues. Trimming took 7 bases from V and 7 from J, leaving 13 bases between them. This CDR3 reads CSEKASVEAFF. CDR3 coding DNA: TGCAGCGAGAAGGCAAGCGTTGAAGCTTTCTTT.

For this clonotype: A much larger clone lies a single base off, so this may be a read error. V usage is TRBV7-9 and J usage is TRBJ1-6; 7 nucleotides match TRBD1. The CDR3 is 15 residues long. Germline V gene lookup returns CDR1 SEHNR and CDR2 FQNEAQ (reference sequence). The chain's CDR3 is CASSDGTVYNSLLHF. The CDR3 bases are TGTGCCAGCAGCGACGGGACAGTCTATAATTCACTCCTCCACTTT.

In nucleotides, the CDR3 is TGTGCCAGCAGCAACCTAGGGACACGCACAGATACGCAGTATTTT. Its protein is CASSNLGTRTDTQYF. V and J are TRBV7-9 and TRBJ2-3, with D perhaps TRBD1 (6 bases). The length of the CDR3 is 15 residues. Germline lookup yields CDR1 SEHNR and CDR2 FQNEAQ (reference sequence). V gave up 5 bases and J gave up 1 base, with 13 bases separating them.

This clonotype has at least ten counts. This rearrangement joins TRBV15 to TRBJ1-1; possibly TRBD1 for D (6 bases). V lost 0 bases, J lost 3 bases, and 20 bases lay in between. The V gene's germline CDR1 is LNHNV and CDR2 YYDKDF (reference sequence). The CDR3 loop spans 18 amino acids. CDR3 sequence: CATSRDLAGVSGDTEAFF. The DNA for the CDR3 is TGTGCCACCAGCAGAGATCTCGCAGGGGTAAGTGGAGACACTGAAGCTTTCTTT. Based on the CDR3 plus reference TRBV15 and TRBJ1-1, the full variable domain is DAMVIQNPRYQVTQFGKPVTLSCSQTLNHNVMYWYQQKSSQAPKLLFHYYDKDFNNEADTPDNFQSRRPNTSFCFLDIRSPGLGDTAMYLCATSRDLAGVSGDTEAFFGQGTRLTVV.

This clonotype was observed many times. The V gene is TRBV18, the J gene TRBJ2-1; D may match TRBD1 or TRBD2 (6 bases each). Germline loops: CDR1 KGHSH, CDR2 LQKENI. The CDR3 runs to 14 residues. V lost 5 bases to trimming and J lost 7 bases, with 15 bases between them. The CDR3 DNA reads TGTGCCAGCTCAGGGGGGCAGCCGGGGAATGAGCAGTTCTTC. Residues: CASSGGQPGNEQFF. The full variable domain, rest sourced from reference TRBV18 and TRBJ2-1, is NAGVMQNPRHLVRRRGQEARLRCSPMKGHSHVYWYRQLPEEGLKFMVYLQKENIIDESGMPKERFSAEFPKEGPSILRIQQVVRGDSAAYFCASSGGQPGNEQFFGPGTRLTVL.

This clonotype was counted at least ten times. The chain has TRBV5-4 and TRBJ2-1; the D gene is possibly TRBD1 (8 bases). V was clipped by 4 bases and J by 4 bases, with 18 bases between them. Germline V gene data show CDR1 as SGHNT and CDR2 as YYREEE (reference sequence). The CDR3 covers 16 residues. CDR3 amino acids: CASSNSDREGYNEQFF. The DNA of the CDR3 is TGTGCCAGCAGCAACTCGGACAGGGAGGGATACAATGAGCAGTTCTTC.

Of note for this clonotype: Germline is not matched at one junction end, which may reflect a read error. V usage is TRBV27 and J usage is TRBJ1-6, with TRBD1 matching over 7 bases. Germline values: CDR1 MNHEY, CDR2 SMNVEV (reference sequence). The CDR3 is made up of 11 amino acids. The CDR3, as DNA: TGTGTCAGCAGGGGGGGGTCACCCCTCCACTTT. This encodes CVSRGGSPLHF.

For this clonotype: Possible read error: a much larger clone is one base away. The rearrangement uses TRBV4-1 and TRBJ2-7; 7 bases match TRBD1. This CDR3 region has 15 residues. CDR1 is MGHRA and CDR2 is YSYEKL in the germline V gene. J gave up 7 bases and V 3 bases, and 12 bases lay outside the gene matches. As DNA, the CDR3 is TGCGCCAGCAGCCACACCCCGGGACAGAACAATGAGCAGTACTTC. It encodes CASSHTPGQNNEQYF.

The chain recombines TRBV18 with TRBJ1-2; TRBD1 might be the D (5 bases). Trimming removed 2 bases from V and 8 bases from J, with 15 bases in between. There are 14 residues in the CDR3. Looked up from germline, CDR1 is KGHSH and CDR2 is LQKENI. The CDR3 here is CASSPGPQVFGYTF. The CDR3 DNA reads TGTGCCAGCTCACCAGGACCACAGGTCTTCGGCTACACCTTC. The full variable domain, in which reference TRBV18 and TRBJ1-2 provide the parts outside the CDR3, is NAGVMQNPRHLVRRRGQEARLRCSPMKGHSHVYWYRQLPEEGLKFMVYLQKENIIDESGMPKERFSAEFPKEGPSILRIQQVVRGDSAAYFCASSPGPQVFGYTFGSGTRLTVV.

The sample holds many counts of this clonotype. The chain is built from TRBV20-1 and TRBJ1-2; 8 positions match TRBD1. Germline lookup yields CDR1 DFQATT and CDR2 SNEGSKA (reference sequence). The trim removed 5 bases at V and 4 bases at J, leaving 9 bases unmatched. The CDR3 has 14 amino acids. The CDR3 spells CSALRTGRAYGYTF. The CDR3 region has the DNA TGCAGTGCTCTCCGGACAGGGAGGGCCTATGGCTACACCTTC.

This clonotype was recorded many times. The rearrangement uses TRBV7-2 and TRBJ2-5; 7 bases agree with TRBD2. V shed 4 bases, J shed 4 bases, and the junction held 0 bases outside the gene matches. This CDR3 spans 12 amino acids. Germline V gives CDR1 SGHTA, CDR2 FQGNSA. CDR3: CASSSSGETQYF. CDR3 DNA: TGTGCCAGCAGCTCTAGCGGAGAGACCCAGTACTTC.

This clonotype was detected ten times or more. The V call is TRBV6-5, the J call TRBJ2-2, with 9 positions matching TRBD2. CDR1 and CDR2 (germline): MNHEY, SVGAGI. The V gene end was trimmed by 4 bases and the J gene end by 3 bases; junction bases not matched to a gene: 6. The CDR3 is 16 amino acids. The DNA of the CDR3 is TGTGCCAGCAGTTCACTACTAGCGGGCGACACCGGGGAGCTGTTTTTT. This gives the protein CASSSLLAGDTGELFF.

This clonotype was detected many times. The CDR3 DNA follows: TGTGCCAGCAGCCCTCCGGGACTGAGCGTTGGAGATACGCAGTATTTT. This sequence encodes CASSPPGLSVGDTQYF. This rearrangement joins TRBV3-1 to TRBJ2-3; D perhaps matches TRBD2 (6 bases). CDR3 size: 16 residues. Trimming removed 4 bases at V and 5 bases at J, with 19 bases between. From germline, CDR1 is LGHDT and CDR2 YNNKEL (reference sequence).

The chain carries TRBV7-9 and TRBJ2-2; 8 bases agree with TRBD1. Germline V gene data show CDR1 as SEHNR and CDR2 as FQNEAQ (reference sequence). V trimming: 5 bases; J trimming: 1 base; junction bases outside the gene matches: 9. The CDR3 extends over 17 amino acids. The CDR3 DNA follows: TGTGCCAGCAGCCCGGGAGACAGGGGCTGGAACACCGGGGAGCTGTTTTTT. Translating it yields CASSPGDRGWNTGELFF.